These 22 T cell receptor beta chains share one sample of origin, sequenced in a study of long-term antiretroviral therapy in people with HIV (dated by TCRdb to 2022 to 2024). The immunoSEQ hsTCRB v3.0 assay was used at survey level resolution to sequence the TRB variable region. The table comes from immuneACCESS by way of TCRdb, which keeps in-frame sequences with V and J called. Part of the clones is missing from these tables; in studies checked, under half for an unresolved V gene and the rest for unknown reasons. This sample comprises 30,000 to 40,000 clones, about 85% of them detected only once. 10% to 15% of the sample belongs to the ten largest clones. Specimen: unsorted PBMCs, collected 1.1 years after starting antiretroviral therapy. Receptors were obtained from a man between 18 and 35 years old with HIV.

This sequence joins TRBV2 and TRBJ1-4; no reliable D call. V dropped 8 bases and J dropped 0 bases, with 7 bases sitting between them. Germline V gene sequence: CDR1 SNHLY, CDR2 FYNNEI. This CDR3 has 13 residues. CDR3 nucleotide sequence: TGTGCCAGCCAGAGGACAACTAATGAAAAACTGTTTTTT. Protein: CASQRTTNEKLFF.

The chain joins TRBV6-1 to TRBJ2-7; TRBD2 matches 9 bases. This CDR3 comprises 15 residues. V gave up 1 base and J gave up 3 bases; unmatched junction bases: 4. Germline CDR1 MNHNS, CDR2 SASEGT. CDR3 region: CASSEGLSGSYEQYF. The CDR3 DNA reads TGTGCCAGCAGTGAAGGGCTTAGCGGGAGCTACGAGCAGTACTTC.

The gene calls are TRBV7-2 and TRBJ1-4, with D unclear. Trimming pared 1 base from V and 5 bases from J, leaving 8 bases between. Germline V gene lookup returns CDR1 SGHTA and CDR2 FQGNSA. The CDR3 contains 14 residues. CDR3 amino acids: CASSLVLLNEKLFF. DNA for the CDR3: TGTGCCAGCAGCTTAGTTCTTCTGAATGAAAAACTGTTTTTT.

The rearrangement joins TRBV30 to TRBJ2-4, with TRBD2 as a possible D gene (6 bases). Per the germline V gene, CDR1 is GTSNPN and CDR2 is SVGIG (reference sequence). The V end was cut by 1 base, the J end by 6 bases, with 10 bases between. There are 13 residues in the CDR3. CDR3 sequence (DNA): TGTGCCTGGAGTGGGGGGGAACTAAACATTCAGTACTTC. Translation: CAWSGGELNIQYF. Full variable domain (outside the CDR3, taken from reference TRBV30 and TRBJ2-4): SQTIHQWPATLVQPVGSPLSLECTVEGTSNPNLYWYRQAAGRGLQLLFYSVGIGQISSEVPQNLSASRPQDRQFILSSKKLLLSDSGFYLCAWSGGELNIQYFGAGTRLSVL.

The genes are TRBV7-8 and TRBJ2-3; 9 bases line up with TRBD2. This CDR3 has 18 amino acids. With V trimmed by 5 bases and J by 5 bases, 17 bases remained unmatched. Germline V gene data show CDR1 as SGHVS and CDR2 as FQNEAQ. The CDR3 DNA sequence: TGTGCCAGCAGCCCTACCCCCTGGGTAGCGGGGGCGGGAGATACGCAGTATTTT. The encoded protein is CASSPTPWVAGAGDTQYF.

The chain recombines TRBV18 with TRBJ2-5, with D perhaps matching TRBD1 (6 bases). This CDR3 is built from 12 residues. The V gene lost 6 bases and the J gene lost 4 bases, with 9 bases spanning the gap. Germline values: CDR1 KGHSH, CDR2 LQKENI. CDR3 protein: CASSFRGETQYF. The DNA for the CDR3 is TGTGCCAGCTCCTTCAGGGGAGAGACCCAGTACTTC.

This clone has only one observation. J is TRBJ2-3 and V is TRBV27; D may be TRBD2 (6 bases). The V end lost 5 bases, the J end lost 1 base, and 13 bases lay between the germline ends. The CDR3 runs 15 residues. CDR1 is MNHEY, CDR2 SMNVEV, per germline (reference sequence). The CDR3 here is CASSTGLMRTDTQYF. In nucleotides, the CDR3 is TGTGCCAGCAGTACCGGACTAATGCGCACAGATACGCAGTATTTT.

The V and J genes are TRBV9 and TRBJ1-2; 8 bases match TRBD1. The CDR3 has 15 amino acids. Germline CDR1 and CDR2: SGDLS and YYNGEE. The V gene end was trimmed by 0 bases and the J gene end by 7 bases; junction bases not matched to a gene: 8. CDR3 sequence reads: CASSVGGQGGGGYTF. The CDR3 DNA follows: TGTGCCAGCAGCGTAGGAGGACAGGGTGGAGGTGGCTACACCTTC.

J is TRBJ2-2 and V is TRBV7-3, with 10 positions matching TRBD2. V lost 5 bases and J lost 7; bases outside the gene matches: 16. CDR1 is SGHTA, CDR2 FQGTGA, per germline. The length of the CDR3 is 18 residues. CDR3 protein: CASSTLTSGTPRVGELFF. Written as DNA, the CDR3 is TGTGCCAGCAGCACACTTACTAGCGGGACCCCCCGTGTCGGGGAGCTGTTTTTT.

The chain recombines TRBV7-2 with TRBJ2-7, with D tentatively TRBD1 (6 bases). The length of the CDR3 is 12 residues. V lost 6 bases, J lost 3 bases, and 9 bases lay in between. Germline V gives CDR1 SGHTA, CDR2 FQGNSA. CDR3 sequence reads: CASRQGSYEQYF. Written as DNA, the CDR3 is TGTGCCAGCAGACAGGGAAGCTACGAGCAGTACTTC.

V is TRBV6-6 and J is TRBJ2-2; the D is unclear. V dropped 0 bases and J dropped 1 base, with 0 bases sitting between them. Germline lookup yields CDR1 MNHNY and CDR2 SVGAGI (reference sequence). The CDR3 extends over 13 amino acids. The CDR3 DNA follows: TGTGCCAGCAGTTACTCGAACACCGGGGAGCTGTTTTTT. This sequence encodes CASSYSNTGELFF.

J is TRBJ2-7 and V is TRBV4-2, with D tentatively TRBD2 (6 bases). The V end lost 0 bases, the J end lost 0 bases, and 12 bases lay between the germline ends. The CDR3 is made up of 16 amino acids. Germline V gene lookup returns CDR1 LGHNA and CDR2 YNFKEQ. CDR3 sequence reads: CASSQDSAGTSYEQYF. In nucleotides, the CDR3 is TGTGCCAGCAGCCAAGACTCGGCGGGGACCTCCTACGAGCAGTACTTC.

The rearrangement links TRBV5-1 to TRBJ2-5, with D maybe TRBD1 (5 bases). The length of the CDR3 is 14 residues. Per the germline V gene, CDR1 is SGHRS and CDR2 is YFSETQ. V was cut by 4 bases and J by 1 base, with 11 bases left in between. The CDR3 DNA reads TGCGCCAGCAGCAAACAGGAGCTCCAAGAGACCCAGTACTTC. It specifies CASSKQELQETQYF.

V usage is TRBV5-1 and J usage is TRBJ2-5; D might be TRBD1 (6 bases). The germline V gene encodes CDR1 SGHRS and CDR2 YFSETQ. This CDR3 is 14 amino acids long. With 4 bases removed from V and 4 bases from J, the gap between germline ends came to 14 bases. The CDR3 bases are TGCGCCAGCAGCAAGCAGGGGCCCCCAGAGACCCAGTACTTC. Protein: CASSKQGPPETQYF. The variable domain in full, with the rest retrieved from reference TRBV5-1 and TRBJ2-5, is KAGVTQTPRYLIKTRGQQVTLSCSPISGHRSVSWYQQTPGQGLQFLFEYFSETQRNKGNFPGRFSGRQFSNSRSEMNVSTLELGDSALYLCASSKQGPPETQYFGPGTRLLVL.

This rearrangement joins TRBV7-9 to TRBJ2-1; perhaps TRBD1 as D (5 bases). There are 15 residues in the CDR3. The germline CDR1 and CDR2 sequences are SEHNR and FQNEAQ (reference sequence). V was shortened by 5 bases and J by 0 bases, with 11 bases between the two germline ends. CDR3 region: CASSREDNSYNEQFF. The CDR3 DNA reads TGTGCCAGCAGCCGTGAGGACAACTCCTACAATGAGCAGTTCTTC.

V usage is TRBV27 and J usage is TRBJ2-1; TRBD2 might be the D (6 bases). Germline-derived CDR1 and CDR2 are MNHEY and SMNVEV (reference sequence). The CDR3 length is 16 residues. V lost 7 bases, J lost 2 bases, and 18 bases lay in between. The CDR3 loop is CASTEVGGTPYNEQFF. The CDR3 bases are TGTGCCAGCACCGAAGTCGGGGGAACCCCCTACAATGAGCAGTTCTTC.

J is TRBJ2-7 and V is TRBV2, with 10 positions matching TRBD1. The junction had 6 bases not matched to a gene; V was cut back by 7 bases and J by 9 bases. CDR1 and CDR2 from the germline V gene are SNHLY and FYNNEI. The CDR3 is 12 residues long. CDR3 amino acids: CASKTGGVGQYF. CDR3 nucleotides: TGTGCCAGCAAGACAGGGGGCGTGGGGCAGTACTTC.

The rearrangement uses TRBV5-1 and TRBJ2-5; 8 nucleotides agree with TRBD2. J gave up 7 bases and V 5 bases, and 13 bases lay outside the gene matches. The CDR3 sequence is 15 residues long. The germline gives CDR1 SGHRS, CDR2 YFSETQ. CDR3 DNA: TGCGCCAGCAGTCCCGGGACTAGGGTCCTCGGGACCCAGTACTTC. Its protein is CASSPGTRVLGTQYF.

This clone occurred a few times. This chain uses TRBV7-3 with TRBJ2-3; D could derive from TRBD1 or TRBD2 (5 bases each). CDR3 length equals 14 residues. The V gene's germline CDR1 is SGHTA and CDR2 FQGTGA. Trimming pared 2 bases from V and 3 bases from J, leaving 9 bases between. As DNA, the CDR3 is TGTGCCAGCAGCTTATCCGGGACGACAGATACGCAGTATTTT. This translates into CASSLSGTTDTQYF.

V usage is TRBV5-1 and J usage is TRBJ2-7, with 9 bases lining up with TRBD2. Germline lookup yields CDR1 SGHRS and CDR2 YFSETQ. There are 14 residues in the CDR3. J gave up 5 bases and V 2 bases, and 5 bases lay outside the gene matches. CDR3 coding DNA: TGCGCCAGCAGCTTTAGCGGGGGAGGGGACGAGCAGTACTTC. Its protein product is CASSFSGGGDEQYF. Together with reference TRBV5-1 and TRBJ2-7, the CDR3 gives the full variable domain: KAGVTQTPRYLIKTRGQQVTLSCSPISGHRSVSWYQQTPGQGLQFLFEYFSETQRNKGNFPGRFSGRQFSNSRSEMNVSTLELGDSALYLCASSFSGGGDEQYFGPGTRLTVT.

V usage is TRBV7-2 and J usage is TRBJ1-5, with 10 bases matching TRBD1. Germline CDR1 SGHTA, CDR2 FQGNSA. V shed 1 base and J 10 bases; nucleotides not matched to a gene: 7. The CDR3 totals 15 residues. This CDR3 reads CASSLEGTGVGPQHF. The DNA for the CDR3 is TGTGCCAGCAGCTTAGAGGGGACAGGGGTTGGCCCCCAGCATTTT. The complete variable domain, with remaining parts taken from reference TRBV7-2 and TRBJ1-5, reads GAGVSQSPSNKVTEKGKDVELRCDPISGHTALYWYRQSLGQGLEFLIYFQGNSAPDKSGLPSDRFSAERTGGSVSTLTIQRTQQEDSAVYLCASSLEGTGVGPQHFGDGTRLSIL.

This chain joins TRBV5-4 and TRBJ1-3, with 7 positions matching TRBD1. The junction had 5 bases not matched to a gene; V was cut back by 2 bases and J by 6 bases. CDR1 is SGHNT, CDR2 YYREEE, per germline (reference sequence). The CDR3 consists of 14 residues. As DNA, the CDR3 is TGTGCCAGCAGCTTTGACAGGGAGGCAAACACCATATATTTT. Amino acids: CASSFDREANTIYF.